This TCR beta chain was captured in a study of radiation and T cells in renal cell carcinoma. Profiling relied on immunoSEQ multiplex PCR, and the TCRdb table lists in-frame clones only, not all of them. The table records approximately 21,000 clones, about 51% of them present only once. Findings and limits, study-wide: In nephrectomy-only tumors, top 100 clonotypes averaged roughly 43%, versus about 54% irradiated. Dominant CDR3 motifs were more common in irradiated tumors than controls.

V was trimmed by 5 bases and J by 5 bases, leaving 21 bases between them. CDR3 length equals 16 residues. Germline V CDR1 and CDR2: LNHNV, YYDKDF (reference sequence). This clone was seen once. What it binds is not known. Treatment described: 15 Gy SBRT to primary tumor, nephrectomy 4 weeks later. This renal cell carcinoma was of the clear cell type. V is TRBV15 and J is TRBJ2-5, with D perhaps TRBD2 (7 bases). This clonotype originated in a woman in her forties or fifties with renal cell carcinoma. Sequenced material: tumor tissue, taken from a patient whose treatment included radiotherapy and nephrectomy. CDR3 bases: TGTGCCACCAGCCCCCTAGAGGGGGGGGCATGGGAGACCCAGTACTTC. Amino acids: CATSPLEGGAWETQYF.